This T cell receptor beta chain comes out of a study of blood T cell repertoires in COVID-19. Study details: The origin of the acute and convalescent COVID-19 samples was the United States, Italy and Spain. PBMCs, B-cell-depleted T cells, or T cells provided the cDNA or gDNA that made up the material.

Per the original methods: Scientists estimated how many nucleated cells there were by amplifying reference gene primers. Produced via immunoSEQ multiplex PCR; TCRdb's table is partial and in-frame only. From that table come the V and J calls and clone size; the DNA was used to work out D and trimming. The sample lists roughly 200,000 clones; approximately 85% were seen once. The CDR3 runs to 14 residues. Per germline, CDR1 MDHEN and CDR2 SYDVKM. J lost 9 bases, V lost 2 bases, and 5 bases had no gene match. This TCR came from a human donor with active or convalescent COVID-19. The donor label of this sample is uncertain. The material sequenced was peripheral blood. The chain couples TRBV28 to TRBJ2-1; TRBD2 aligns across 9 bases. CDR3: CASSLAGGLVEQFF. Written as DNA, the CDR3 is TGTGCCAGCAGTTTAGCGGGGGGGTTGGTTGAGCAGTTCTTC.